These 6 T cell receptor beta chains came from one sample sequenced in a study of cytomegalovirus exposure and HLA in healthy donors. Use of 60 Vbeta and 13 Jbeta primers characterized the PCR. Sequencing was performed with immunoSEQ multiplex PCR; in TCRdb, only in-frame clones are kept and a portion is missing. The data hold more than 150,000 clones, with over 70% observed a single time. The sample taken for sequencing was PBMCs. The receptors were sampled from a woman younger than 30 in good health and CMV-seropositive.

The rearrangement links TRBV11-1 to TRBJ2-1; TRBD2 agrees at 12 bases. With V trimmed by 2 bases and J by 6 bases, 2 bases remained unmatched. Germline CDR1 SGHAT, CDR2 FQDESV (reference sequence). CDR3 length: 15 residues. For the CDR3, the DNA is TGTGCCAGCAGCTTAACTAGCGGGGGGACCAATGAGCAGTTCTTC. Its protein product is CASSLTSGGTNEQFF.

The rearrangement links TRBV7-9 to TRBJ1-1; D unresolved. Trimming stripped 2 bases from V and 0 bases from J, with 4 bases between. Germline lookup yields CDR1 SEHNR and CDR2 FQNEAQ (reference sequence). CDR3 length: 13 residues. The CDR3 loop is CASSLPMNTEAFF. CDR3 nucleotides: TGTGCCAGCAGCTTACCCATGAACACTGAAGCTTTCTTT.

This chain connects TRBV6-1 to TRBJ1-1; the D is unclear. V lost 1 base to trimming and J lost 5 bases, with 14 bases between them. CDR1 and CDR2 (germline): MNHNS, SASEGT. This CDR3 contains 15 residues. In nucleotides, the CDR3 is TGTGCCAGCAGTGAAGAGGCAGCCTCGAGGACTGAAGCTTTCTTT. Protein sequence: CASSEEAASRTEAFF.

The chain carries TRBV30 and TRBJ2-4; 7 nucleotides agree with TRBD1. CDR3 size: 14 residues. Trimming cost V 5 bases and J 3 bases; bases outside gene matches: 7. The germline V gene encodes CDR1 GTSNPN and CDR2 SVGIG (reference sequence). This CDR3 reads CAWATGPHKNIQYF. The CDR3, as DNA: TGTGCCTGGGCGACAGGGCCACACAAAAACATTCAGTACTTC.

This clone was recorded only once. This chain uses TRBV19 with TRBJ1-2, with D tentatively TRBD1 (6 bases). The CDR3 has 12 residues. Trimming shortened V by 5 bases and J by 8 bases, and 12 bases separated the two germline ends. From germline, CDR1 is LNHDA and CDR2 SQIVND (reference sequence). The CDR3 region has the DNA TGTGCCAGTAGTTTCGGACAGCACGGCTACACCTTC. Amino acids: CASSFGQHGYTF.

The genes are TRBV4-1 and TRBJ1-1, with TRBD1 matching 8 bases. Germline values: CDR1 MGHRA, CDR2 YSYEKL. This CDR3 spans 15 amino acids. Unmatched junction bases numbered 10, after V lost 4 bases and J lost 6 bases. The chain's CDR3 is CASSPPGGRVAEAFF. The CDR3 region has the DNA TGCGCCAGCAGCCCCCCAGGGGGCAGGGTCGCTGAAGCTTTCTTT.